This T cell receptor (beta chain) was identified during a study of blood T cell repertoires in COVID-19. The repertoire was sequenced with immunoSEQ multiplex PCR; TCRdb's copy has only in-frame clones and lacks some. The table includes 200,000 to 300,000 clones, about 80% detected once. This CDR3 has 15 amino acids. Trimming cost V 3 bases and J 8 bases; bases outside gene matches: 3. The germline V gene encodes CDR1 MNHNS and CDR2 SASEGT. Source material: peripheral blood. The chain joins TRBV6-1 to TRBJ2-1; 14 nucleotides agree with TRBD2. The clonotype originates from a human donor in a cohort sampled during active COVID-19. The CDR3, as DNA: TGTGCCAGCAGTGATGGGACTAGCGGGAGAGATGAGCAGTTCTTC. Protein sequence: CASSDGTSGRDEQFF.